This TCR beta chain comes out of a study of T-cell memory formation after mild COVID-19. Notes on the study in general: SARS-CoV-2 specificity of second-wave clones peaking day 37 was unconfirmed. CD4/CD8 balance held among clones contracting day 15 to 85, and later expanders leaned CD4+.

In its sample, this clonotype was seen a few times. Its antigen is undetermined. TCRdb independently ran MiXCR on the 5' RACE reads; one entry per CDR3 protein. The sample records 80,000 to 90,000 distinct CDR3 sequences, 20% to 25% being singletons. CDR1 is SEHNR, CDR2 FQNEAQ, per germline (reference sequence). The V and J ends lost 1 base and 7 bases respectively, with 20 bases between them. The CDR3 sequence is 17 residues long. This TCR was recovered from a young man who had mild COVID-19 (a few samples of this study predate the infection). Cell type and time point are not known. This rearrangement joins TRBV7-9 to TRBJ2-1, with TRBD2 as a possible D gene (6 bases). What was sequenced was PBMCs or a T cell subset sorted from them (not recorded which). Here the CDR3 reads CASSLGERIQRGNEQFF. CDR3 DNA: TGTGCCAGCAGCTTAGGTGAACGCATTCAACGGGGGAATGAGCAGTTCTTC.